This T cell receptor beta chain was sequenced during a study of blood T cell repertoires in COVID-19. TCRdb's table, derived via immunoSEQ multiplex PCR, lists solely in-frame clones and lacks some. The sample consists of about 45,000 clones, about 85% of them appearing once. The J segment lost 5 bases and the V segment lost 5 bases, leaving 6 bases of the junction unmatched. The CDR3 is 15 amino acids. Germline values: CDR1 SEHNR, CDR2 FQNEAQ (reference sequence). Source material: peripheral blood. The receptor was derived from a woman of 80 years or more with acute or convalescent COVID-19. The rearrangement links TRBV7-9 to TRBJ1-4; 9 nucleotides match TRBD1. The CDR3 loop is CASSKGQGSNEKLFF. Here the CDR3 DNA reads TGTGCCAGCAGCAAGGGACAGGGCTCAAATGAAAAACTGTTTTTT. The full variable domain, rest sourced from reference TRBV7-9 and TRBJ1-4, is DTGVSQNPRHKITKRGQNVTFRCDPISEHNRLYWYRQTLGQGPEFLTYFQNEAQLEKSRLLSDRFSAERPKGSFSTLEIQRTEQGDSAMYLCASSKGQGSNEKLFFGSGTQLSVL.